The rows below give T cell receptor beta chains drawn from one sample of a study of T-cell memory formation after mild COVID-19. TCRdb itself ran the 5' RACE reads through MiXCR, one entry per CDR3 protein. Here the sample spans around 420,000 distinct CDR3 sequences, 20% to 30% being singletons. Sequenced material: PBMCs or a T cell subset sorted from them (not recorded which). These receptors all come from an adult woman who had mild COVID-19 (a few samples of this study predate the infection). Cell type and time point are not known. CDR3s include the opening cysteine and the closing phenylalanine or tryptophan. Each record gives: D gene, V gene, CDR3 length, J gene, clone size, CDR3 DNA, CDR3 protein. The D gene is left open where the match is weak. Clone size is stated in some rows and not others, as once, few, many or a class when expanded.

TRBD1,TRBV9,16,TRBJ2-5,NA,TGTGCCAGCAGCGCGACCCGCCGGGACAGGGAAGAGACCCAGTACTTC,CASSATRRDREETQYF
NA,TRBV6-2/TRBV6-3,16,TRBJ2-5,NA,TGTGCCAGCAGTTTTCGGGACAACCCCCTTTGGGAGACCCAGTACTTC,CASSFRDNPLWETQYF
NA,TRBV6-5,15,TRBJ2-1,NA,TGTGCCAGCAGTTCCTGGCCCGTACACTACAATGAGCAGTTCTTC,CASSSWPVHYNEQFF
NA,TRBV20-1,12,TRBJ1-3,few,TGCAGTGCCTTACCCTCTGGAAACACCATATATTTT,CSALPSGNTIYF
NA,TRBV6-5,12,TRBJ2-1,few,TGTGCCAGCAGTTCCGACTTGACTTTTGAGTTCTTC,CASSSDLTFEFF
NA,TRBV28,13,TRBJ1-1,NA,TGTGCCAGCAGTCGGATGGGGAGCACTGAAGCTTTCTTT,CASSRMGSTEAFF
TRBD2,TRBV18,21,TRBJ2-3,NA,TGTGCCAGCTCACCACCCCCGGGACTAGCGGGGAGGATCGCTAGCACAGATACGCAGTATTTT,CASSPPPGLAGRIASTDTQYF
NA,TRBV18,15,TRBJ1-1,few,TGTGCCAGCTCACCCTCCCGCAGTGTGAACACTGAAGCTTTCTTT,CASSPSRSVNTEAFF
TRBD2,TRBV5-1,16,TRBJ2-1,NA,TGCGCCAGCAGCGCCACAATAGCGGGGGGTTCCAATGAGCAGTTCTTC,CASSATIAGGSNEQFF
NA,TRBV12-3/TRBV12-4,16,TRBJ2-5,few,TGTGCCAGCAGTTATGGGCCAGGTCGGCACCAAGAGACCCAGTACTTC,CASSYGPGRHQETQYF
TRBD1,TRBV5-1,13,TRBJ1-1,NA,TGCGCCAGCAGTCCCCTCAGGGGGACTGAAGCTTTCTTT,CASSPLRGTEAFF
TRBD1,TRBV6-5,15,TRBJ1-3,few,TGTGCCAGCAGTAGGGACAGCTCCTCTGGAAACACCATATATTTT,CASSRDSSSGNTIYF
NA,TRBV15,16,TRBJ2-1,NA,TGTGCCACCTTGAGACTCGACAGGAGCGATTACAATGAGCAGTTCTTC,CATLRLDRSDYNEQFF